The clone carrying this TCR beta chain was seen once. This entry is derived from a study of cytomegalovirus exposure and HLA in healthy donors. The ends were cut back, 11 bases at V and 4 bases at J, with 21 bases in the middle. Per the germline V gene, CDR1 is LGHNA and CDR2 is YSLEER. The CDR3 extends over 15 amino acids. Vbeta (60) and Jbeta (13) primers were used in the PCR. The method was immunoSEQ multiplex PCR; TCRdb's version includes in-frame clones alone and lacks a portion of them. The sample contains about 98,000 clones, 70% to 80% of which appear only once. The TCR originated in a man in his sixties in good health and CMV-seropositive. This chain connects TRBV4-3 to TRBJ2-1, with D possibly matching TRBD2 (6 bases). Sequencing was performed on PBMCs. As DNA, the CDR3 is TGCGCCGCCAGCAGTGTTACCGGGGGATACAATGAGCAGTTCTTC. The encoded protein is CAASSVTGGYNEQFF.